This T cell receptor (beta chain) was identified in a study of beta chain features in type 1 diabetes. Study results and caveats: Patients and controls would be equally affected if PCR favored shorter templates. Comparison showed that naive, central memory and Treg TCRB repertoires appeared more similar among patients than among healthy donors. When Type 1 diabetes patients were examined, their TCRB CDR3s proved moderately but significantly shorter in all four CD4+ subsets.

The sequenced template was cDNA made from the entire isolated RNA. Naive, central memory and regulatory T cell samples produced a mean of about 3.4 million reads. Assay: immunoSEQ multiplex PCR; the TCRdb copy retains only in-frame clones and omits some. The data show around 150,000 clones, around 9% seen once. This clone was counted between two and nine times. The antigen is unknown. By way of CD45RO/CCR7/CD25/CD127/CD95/CD27, the CD4+ regulatory, stem cell-like memory, central memory and naive cells were sorted. The sequence came from a woman aged 25 to 39 with type 1 diabetes. Sequences were obtained from central memory CD4+ T cells from blood.

CDR3 amino acids: CAWRGTSGTLGNEQFF. CDR3 DNA sequence: TGTGCCTGGAGAGGGACTAGCGGGACTCTTGGCAATGAGCAGTTCTTC. The V gene is TRBV30, the J gene TRBJ2-1, with TRBD2 identical over 13 bases. V lost 3 bases to trimming and J lost 6 bases; unmatched junction nucleotides: 8. Germline assignment: CDR1 GTSNPN and CDR2 SVGIG (reference sequence). CDR3 length: 16 residues.